Sequencing of this TCR beta chain was carried out in a study of blood T cell repertoires in COVID-19 (dated by TCRdb to about 2020). At the level of the whole study: Samples from collaborators originated in the United States, Italy and Spain and spanned both the acute and convalescent phases of COVID-19. The prospective study material was composed of cDNA or gDNA derived from T cells, B-cell-depleted T cells, or PBMCs. Subjects who had been exposed to COVID-19, were actively infected with it, or had recovered from it provided the deeply sampled blood TCRbeta repertoires that made up the dataset. The repertoires were released in a freely available public database intended as a resource for research on the immune response to SARS-CoV-2. Samples were obtained from the ongoing ImmuneRACE study (first 160 participants) and from about 1,300 subjects provided by 6 global collaborators. A de-identified subject ID, COVID-19 status, age in years and sex were almost always included in the sample metadata. Where available, HLA class I and class II types were taken from metadata supplied by the sample provider and were not determined by assay-based typing. General findings and caveats noted by the study authors: The quantity of clinical and demographic metadata differed by source and by participant and was supplied without curation.

Points on this clone: What this receptor recognizes is not known. No per-base quality is available; no much larger clone lies one base away.

Another Seattle source contributed samples from volunteer blood donors who had recovered from COVID-19. Each collaborating institution followed its own protocols to collect whole blood in K2EDTA tubes. For TCRbeta analysis, collaborators shipped samples in one of three forms: frozen whole blood, isolated PBMCs, or DNA extracted from either of those sample types. The immunoSEQ Assay, a bias-controlled multiplex PCR, was used to amplify TCRbeta CDR3 regions from genomic DNA. Concerning the study's data processing: Nucleated cell counts per sample were estimated from amplification of reference gene primers within the assay. Sequence reads were collapsed and filtered to measure the absolute abundance of every unique TCRbeta CDR3 rearrangement. For each sample, productive Simpson clonality was calculated by taking the square root of Simpson's diversity index across productive rearrangements. Drawn from immuneACCESS, this table holds only the in-frame rearrangements with V and J called that TCRdb kept. Clones are partly lost; checked studies trace under half to an unresolved V gene and leave the rest unexplained. V and J calls and clone size are those listed in that table; D and trimming were worked out from the DNA. Recorded for this sample are a few hundred thousand clones; about nine tenths of them occurred a single time. Together, the top ten hold 6.9% of the sample.

Including cysteine and phenylalanine, the CDR3 has 18 amino acids. Just the 54-base CDR3 DNA is kept, in frame starting at base 1. This receptor chain uses TRBV21-1 and TRBJ2-4; the table's D call TRBD2 went unverified against the DNA. TRBV21-1 is described as a pseudogene. The sequenced material came from peripheral blood. This TCR derives from a woman in her twenties or thirties who had recovered from COVID-19. The encoded CDR3 is CASSTGSGGQLAKNIQYF. Read as DNA, the sequence is TGTGCCAGCAGCACAGGTAGCGGGGGGCAACTAGCCAAAAACATTCAGTACTTC.